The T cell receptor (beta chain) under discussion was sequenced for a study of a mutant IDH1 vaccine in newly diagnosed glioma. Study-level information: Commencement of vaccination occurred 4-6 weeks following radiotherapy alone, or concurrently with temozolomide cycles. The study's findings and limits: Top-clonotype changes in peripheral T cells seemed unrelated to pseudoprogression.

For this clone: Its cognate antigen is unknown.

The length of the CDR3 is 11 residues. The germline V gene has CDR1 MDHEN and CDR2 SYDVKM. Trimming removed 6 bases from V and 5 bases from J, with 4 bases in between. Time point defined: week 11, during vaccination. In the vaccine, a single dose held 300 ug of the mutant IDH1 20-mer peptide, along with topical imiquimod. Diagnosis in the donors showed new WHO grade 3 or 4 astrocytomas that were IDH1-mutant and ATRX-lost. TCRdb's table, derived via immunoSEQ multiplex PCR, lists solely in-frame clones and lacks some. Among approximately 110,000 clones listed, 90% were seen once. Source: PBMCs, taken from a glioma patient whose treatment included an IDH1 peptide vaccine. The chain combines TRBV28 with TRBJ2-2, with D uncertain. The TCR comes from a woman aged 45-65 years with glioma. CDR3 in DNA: TGTGCCAGCAGAGGGACCGGGGAGCTGTTTTTT. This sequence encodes CASRGTGELFF.